This record looks at one T cell receptor (beta chain) sequence and its context. Its antigen is not identified. The CDR3 is made up of 15 amino acids. With 1 base removed from V and 2 bases from J, the gap between germline ends came to 12 bases. Germline V gives CDR1 SEHNR, CDR2 FQNEAQ (reference sequence). There were only Caucasian adults among the donors, and all lived in Nashville, Tennessee. The entry originates in a study of shared clonotypes between healthy human individuals. Study conclusions and caveats: Naive subsets, compared against memory subsets, generally had larger estimated richness values.

Sequenced by immunoSEQ multiplex PCR; TCRdb stores in-frame clones only, minus some. The profile shows approximately 620,000 clones, roughly 97% of them singletons. The sequence came from a woman aged 30 to 39 in good health. The chain links TRBV7-9 to TRBJ2-7; D is ambiguous. Source material: naive CD4+ T cells sorted from blood. Described subset: CD45RA+ positively selected. CDR3: CASSLVTRAPYEQYF. As DNA, the CDR3 is TGTGCCAGCAGCTTAGTTACCAGAGCTCCCTACGAGCAGTACTTC.